The following is a T cell receptor beta chain sequence with its context. This entry comes from a study of PD-L1 blockade in urothelial cancer. Study-wide background: At some point between 2013 and 2015, patients got going on atezolizumab, taking 1,200 mg intravenously every 3 weeks. Blood yielded a median of around 150,000 T cells per sample. Blood was analyzed 3 weeks (second dose) and 6 weeks after treatment start.

Time point in this sample: peripheral blood 6 weeks after treatment start. CDR1 and CDR2 from the germline V gene are MNHNS and SASEGT. The V gene lost 6 bases and the J gene lost 0 bases, with 15 bases spanning the gap. The CDR3 is 15 residues long. Synthetic spike-ins, TCR analog templates, were added into each PCR. Only in-frame clones appear in the TCRdb table, and some are missing; sequencing was by immunoSEQ multiplex PCR. The sample has 35,000 to 45,000 clones, about 80% seen once. The chain employs TRBV6-1 and TRBJ2-7, with D possibly being TRBD2 (7 bases). This material consisted of PBMCs, taken around atezolizumab (anti-PD-L1) treatment. The receptor was derived from a man aged 55 to 70 with urothelial cancer. In DNA form, the CDR3 reads TGTGCCAGCAGCTCCAGAGGGGGGGTCTCCTACGAGCAGTACTTC. This translates into CASSSRGGVSYEQYF.